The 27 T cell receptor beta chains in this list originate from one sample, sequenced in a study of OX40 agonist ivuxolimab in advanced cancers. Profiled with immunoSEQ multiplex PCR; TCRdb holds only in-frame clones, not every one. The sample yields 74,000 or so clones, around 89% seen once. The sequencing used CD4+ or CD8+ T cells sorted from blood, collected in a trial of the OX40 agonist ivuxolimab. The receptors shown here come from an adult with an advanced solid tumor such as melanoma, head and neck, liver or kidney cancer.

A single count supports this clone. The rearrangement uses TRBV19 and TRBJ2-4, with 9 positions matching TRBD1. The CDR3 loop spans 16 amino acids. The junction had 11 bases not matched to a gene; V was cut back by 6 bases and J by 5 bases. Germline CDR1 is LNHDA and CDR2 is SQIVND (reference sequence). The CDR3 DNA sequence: TGTGCCAGTAGCCAGGCCGGGACAGGGCTCGAAAACATTCAGTACTTC. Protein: CASSQAGTGLENIQYF. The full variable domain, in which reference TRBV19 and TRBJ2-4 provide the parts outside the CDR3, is DGGITQSPKYLFRKEGQNVTLSCEQNLNHDAMYWYRQDPGQGLRLIYYSQIVNDFQKGDIAEGYSVSREKKESFPLTVTSAQKNPTAFYLCASSQAGTGLENIQYFGAGTRLSVL.

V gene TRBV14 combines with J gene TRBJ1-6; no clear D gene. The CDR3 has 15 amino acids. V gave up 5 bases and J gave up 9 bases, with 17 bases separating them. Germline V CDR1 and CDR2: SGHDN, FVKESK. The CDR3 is CASSYLTVFRSPLHF. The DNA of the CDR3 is TGTGCCAGCAGCTACCTTACAGTATTCCGTTCACCCCTCCACTTT.

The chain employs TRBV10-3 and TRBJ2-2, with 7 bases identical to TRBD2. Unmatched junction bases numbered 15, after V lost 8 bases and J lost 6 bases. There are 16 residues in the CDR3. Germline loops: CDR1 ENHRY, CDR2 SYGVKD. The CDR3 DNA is TGTGCCATCGGACTAACAGGTCCGGGAGGAGCCGGGGAGCTGTTTTTT. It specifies CAIGLTGPGGAGELFF.

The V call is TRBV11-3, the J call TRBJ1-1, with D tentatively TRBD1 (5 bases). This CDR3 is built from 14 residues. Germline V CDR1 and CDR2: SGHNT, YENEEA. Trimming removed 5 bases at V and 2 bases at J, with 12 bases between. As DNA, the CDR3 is TGTGCCAGCAGCCTGTCGGGGGAAAACACTGAAGCTTTCTTT. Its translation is CASSLSGENTEAFF.

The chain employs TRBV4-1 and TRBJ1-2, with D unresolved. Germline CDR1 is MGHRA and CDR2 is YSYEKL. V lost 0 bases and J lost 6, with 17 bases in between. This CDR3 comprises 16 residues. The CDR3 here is CASSQDPIARWDGYTF. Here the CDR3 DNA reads TGCGCCAGCAGCCAAGACCCCATAGCCCGGTGGGATGGCTACACCTTC.

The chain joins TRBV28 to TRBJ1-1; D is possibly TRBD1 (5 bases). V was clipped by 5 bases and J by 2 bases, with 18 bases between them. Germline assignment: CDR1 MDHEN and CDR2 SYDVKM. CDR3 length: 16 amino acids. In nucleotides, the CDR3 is TGTGCCAGCAGTACCCTCTCTGGGGGTCGAAACACTGAAGCTTTCTTT. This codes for CASSTLSGGRNTEAFF.

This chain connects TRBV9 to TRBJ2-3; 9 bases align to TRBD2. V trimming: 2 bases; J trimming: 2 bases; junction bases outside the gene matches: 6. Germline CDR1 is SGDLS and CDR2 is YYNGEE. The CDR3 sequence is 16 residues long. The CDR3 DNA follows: TGTGCCAGCAGCGTTAAAAGCGGGGGGCTCACAGATACGCAGTATTTT. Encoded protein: CASSVKSGGLTDTQYF. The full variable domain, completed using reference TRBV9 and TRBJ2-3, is DSGVTQTPKHLITATGQRVTLRCSPRSGDLSVYWYQQSLDQGLQFLIQYYNGEERAKGNILERFSAQQFPDLHSELNLSSLELGDSALYFCASSVKSGGLTDTQYFGPGTRLTVL.

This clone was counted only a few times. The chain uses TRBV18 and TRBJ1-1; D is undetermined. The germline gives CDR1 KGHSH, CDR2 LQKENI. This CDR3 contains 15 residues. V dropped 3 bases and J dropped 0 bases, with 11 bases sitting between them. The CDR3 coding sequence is TGTGCCAGCTCACCCTCGGTGGGCTTGAACACTGAAGCTTTCTTT. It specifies CASSPSVGLNTEAFF.

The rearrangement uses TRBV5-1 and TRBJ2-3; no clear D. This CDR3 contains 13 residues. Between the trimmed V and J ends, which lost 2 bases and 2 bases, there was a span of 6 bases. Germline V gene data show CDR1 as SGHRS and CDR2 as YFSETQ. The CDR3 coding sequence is TGCGCCAGCAGCTTTGGCCCCACAGATACGCAGTATTTT. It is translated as CASSFGPTDTQYF.

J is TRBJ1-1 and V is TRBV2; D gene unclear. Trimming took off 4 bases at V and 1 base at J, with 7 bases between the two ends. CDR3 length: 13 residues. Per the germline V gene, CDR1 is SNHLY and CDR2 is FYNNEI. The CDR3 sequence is CASSVRQNTEAFF. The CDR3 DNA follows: TGTGCCAGCAGTGTACGGCAGAACACTGAAGCTTTCTTT.

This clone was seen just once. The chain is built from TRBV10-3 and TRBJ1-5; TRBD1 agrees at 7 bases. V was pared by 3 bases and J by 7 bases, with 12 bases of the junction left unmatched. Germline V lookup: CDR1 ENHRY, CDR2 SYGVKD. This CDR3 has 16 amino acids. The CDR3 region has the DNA TGTGCCATCAGTGAAAGGGGCGGGACAGCGAGACAGCCCCAGCATTTT. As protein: CAISERGGTARQPQHF.

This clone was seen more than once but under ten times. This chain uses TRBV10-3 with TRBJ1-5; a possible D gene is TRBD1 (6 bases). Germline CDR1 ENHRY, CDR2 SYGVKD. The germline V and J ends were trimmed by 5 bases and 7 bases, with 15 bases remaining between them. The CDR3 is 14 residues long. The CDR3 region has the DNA TGTGCCATCAGTAGGGACAATCAGAGACAGCCCCAGCATTTT. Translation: CAISRDNQRQPQHF.

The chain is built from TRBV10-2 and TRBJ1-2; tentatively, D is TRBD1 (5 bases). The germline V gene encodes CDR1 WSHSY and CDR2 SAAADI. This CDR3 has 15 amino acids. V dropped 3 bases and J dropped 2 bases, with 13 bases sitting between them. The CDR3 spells CASSERTNSNYGYTF. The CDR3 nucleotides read TGCGCCAGCAGTGAAAGGACAAATAGCAACTATGGCTACACCTTC.

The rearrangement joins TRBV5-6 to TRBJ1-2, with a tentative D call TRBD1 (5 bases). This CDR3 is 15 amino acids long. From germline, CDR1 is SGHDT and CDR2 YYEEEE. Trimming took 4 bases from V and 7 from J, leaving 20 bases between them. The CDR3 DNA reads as TGTGCCAGCAGCGACCTTGGTCGAGGGGAGACTGGCTACACCTTC. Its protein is CASSDLGRGETGYTF.

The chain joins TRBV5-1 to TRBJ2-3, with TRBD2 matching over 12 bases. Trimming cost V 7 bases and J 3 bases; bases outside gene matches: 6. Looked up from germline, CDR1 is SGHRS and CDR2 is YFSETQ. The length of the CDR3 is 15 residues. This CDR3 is CASRTSGDFTDTQYF. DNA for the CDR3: TGCGCCAGCCGGACTAGCGGGGACTTTACAGATACGCAGTATTTT.

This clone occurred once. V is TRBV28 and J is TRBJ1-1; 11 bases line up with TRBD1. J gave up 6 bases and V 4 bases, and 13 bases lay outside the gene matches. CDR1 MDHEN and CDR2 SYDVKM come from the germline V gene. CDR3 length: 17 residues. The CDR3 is CASSYLDRGHYPPEAFF. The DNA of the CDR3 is TGTGCCAGCAGTTATTTGGACAGGGGGCATTACCCCCCTGAAGCTTTCTTT.

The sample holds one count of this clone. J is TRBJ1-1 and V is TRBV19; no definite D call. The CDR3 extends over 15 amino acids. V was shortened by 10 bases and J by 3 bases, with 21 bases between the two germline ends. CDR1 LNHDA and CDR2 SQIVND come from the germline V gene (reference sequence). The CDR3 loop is CATLQAAGWYTEAFF. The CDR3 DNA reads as TGTGCCACCCTGCAAGCAGCGGGGTGGTACACTGAAGCTTTCTTT. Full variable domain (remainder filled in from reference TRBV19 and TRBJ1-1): DGGITQSPKYLFRKEGQNVTLSCEQNLNHDAMYWYRQDPGQGLRLIYYSQIVNDFQKGDIAEGYSVSREKKESFPLTVTSAQKNPTAFYLCATLQAAGWYTEAFFGQGTRLTVV.

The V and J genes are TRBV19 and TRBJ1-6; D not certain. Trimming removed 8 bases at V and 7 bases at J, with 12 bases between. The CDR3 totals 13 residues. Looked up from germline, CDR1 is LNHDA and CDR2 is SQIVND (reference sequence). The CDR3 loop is CASRPRENSPLHF. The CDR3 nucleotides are TGTGCCAGTCGCCCTCGGGAGAATTCACCCCTCCACTTT.

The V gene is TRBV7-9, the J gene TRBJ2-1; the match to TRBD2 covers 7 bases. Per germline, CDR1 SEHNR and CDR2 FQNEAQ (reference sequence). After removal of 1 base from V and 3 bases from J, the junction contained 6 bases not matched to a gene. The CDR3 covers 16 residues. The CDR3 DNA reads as TGTGCCAGCAGCTTAGTCGGCGGGAGTTACTACAATGAGCAGTTCTTC. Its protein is CASSLVGGSYYNEQFF.

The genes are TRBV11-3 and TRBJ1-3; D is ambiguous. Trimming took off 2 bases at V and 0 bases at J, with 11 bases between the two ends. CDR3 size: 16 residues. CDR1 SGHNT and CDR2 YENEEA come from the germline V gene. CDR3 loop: CASSLKADLSGNTIYF. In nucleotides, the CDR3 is TGTGCCAGCAGCTTAAAGGCGGACCTCTCTGGAAACACCATATATTTT.

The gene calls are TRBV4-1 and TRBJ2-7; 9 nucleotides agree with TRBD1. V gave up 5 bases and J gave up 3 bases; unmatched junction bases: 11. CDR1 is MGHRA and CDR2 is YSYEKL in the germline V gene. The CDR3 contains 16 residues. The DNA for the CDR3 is TGCGCCAGCAGCGATGCTAGGGACAGGGTTTTCTACGAGCAGTACTTC. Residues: CASSDARDRVFYEQYF.

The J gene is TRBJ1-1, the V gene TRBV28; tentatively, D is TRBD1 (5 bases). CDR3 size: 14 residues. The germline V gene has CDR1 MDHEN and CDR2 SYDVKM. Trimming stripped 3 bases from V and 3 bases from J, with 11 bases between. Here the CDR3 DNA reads TGTGCCAGCAGTTTGGGGGGAGGGGACACTGAAGCTTTCTTT. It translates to CASSLGGGDTEAFF.

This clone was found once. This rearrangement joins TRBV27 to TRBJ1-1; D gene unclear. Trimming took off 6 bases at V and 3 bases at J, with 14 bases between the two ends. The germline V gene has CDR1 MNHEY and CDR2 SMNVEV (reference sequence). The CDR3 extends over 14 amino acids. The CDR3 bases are TGTGCCAGCAGCCGGCCGGACCGGGACACTGAAGCTTTCTTT. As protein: CASSRPDRDTEAFF.

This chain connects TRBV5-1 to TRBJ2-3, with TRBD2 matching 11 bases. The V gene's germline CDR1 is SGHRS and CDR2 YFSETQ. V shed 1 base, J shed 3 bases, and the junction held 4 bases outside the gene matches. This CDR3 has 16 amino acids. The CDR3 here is CASSLSLAGGTDTQYF. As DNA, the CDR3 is TGCGCCAGCAGCTTGAGCCTAGCGGGAGGTACAGATACGCAGTATTTT.

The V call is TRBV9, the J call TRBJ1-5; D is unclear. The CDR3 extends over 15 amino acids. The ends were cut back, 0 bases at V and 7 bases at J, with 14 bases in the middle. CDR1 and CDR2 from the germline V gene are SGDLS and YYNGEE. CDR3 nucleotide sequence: TGTGCCAGCAGCGTAGGAGGAGGGTCCGGGCAGCCCCAGCATTTT. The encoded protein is CASSVGGGSGQPQHF.

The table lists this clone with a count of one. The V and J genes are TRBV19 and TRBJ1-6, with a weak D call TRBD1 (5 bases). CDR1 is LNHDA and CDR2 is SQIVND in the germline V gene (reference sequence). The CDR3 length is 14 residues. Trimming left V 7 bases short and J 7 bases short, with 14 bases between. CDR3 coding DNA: TGTGCCAGTACCACTATAGCAGGGAATTCACCCCTCCACTTT. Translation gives CASTTIAGNSPLHF.

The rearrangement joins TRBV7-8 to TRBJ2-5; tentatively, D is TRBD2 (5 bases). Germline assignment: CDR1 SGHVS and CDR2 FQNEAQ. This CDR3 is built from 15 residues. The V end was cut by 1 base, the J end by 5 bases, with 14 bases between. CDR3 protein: CASSLVFSGWETQYF. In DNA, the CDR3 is TGTGCCAGCAGCTTAGTGTTTTCGGGGTGGGAGACCCAGTACTTC.